The 9 T cell receptor beta chains listed next were all sequenced from one sample in a study of tissue T cells after allogeneic stem cell transplantation. Regarding time point: mouse harvest day 14 after allogeneic transplant. The graft held 10^6 splenic CD5+ T cells and 10^7 T-cell-depleted bone marrow cells. Measured with immunoSEQ multiplex PCR; TCRdb has only the in-frame clones, and not every one. The top ten hold under 10% of the sample, which has under 6,000 clones, approximately 31% seen once. Sequenced material: skin. These receptors all come from a female BALB/c mouse given C57BL/6 T cells with graft-versus-host disease after an allogeneic hematopoietic cell transplant.

This clone has only a few counts. Mouse gene names and germline throughout. The read comes to an end 1 residue before the CDR3 does, leaving the germline J gene to fill in the end. This sequence joins TRBV23 and TRBJ2-2; TRBD1 is the table's D call and was not checked against the DNA. This CDR3 contains 16 residues. Germline lookup yields CDR1 KGHTA and CDR2 FQNQQP. CDR3 protein: CSSRFNPAGNTGQLYF. Incomplete CDR3 DNA: TGCTCCAGCAGATTCAATCCGGCAGGGAACACCGGGCAGCTCTAC.

Remarks on this clone: The listed genes are named as in mouse. Read sequence stops 1 residue before the CDR3 end, and the germline J gene provides the missing end. The chain combines TRBV26 with TRBJ2-7; TRBD2 might be the D (5 bases). The germline V and J ends were trimmed by 1 base and 3 bases, with 10 bases remaining between them. The germline gives CDR1 KGHPV, CDR2 FQNQEV (reference sequence). The CDR3 is 14 amino acids. CDR3 in amino acids: CASSLWPGYYEQYF. CDR3 DNA, as far as it was read: TGTGCCAGCAGTCTGTGGCCTGGGTACTATGAACAGTAC.

Comment on this clone: Genes and germline come from the mouse. Read data end 1 residue before the CDR3 end; the end is taken from the germline J gene. The chain uses TRBV31 and TRBJ2-2, with 12 bases identical to TRBD2. V was clipped by 0 bases and J by 3 bases; unmatched bases: 8. The CDR3 consists of 18 residues. The V gene's germline CDR1 is GKSSPN and CDR2 SITVG. Here the CDR3 reads CAWSLGDWGAEDTGQLYF. CDR3 bases read: TGTGCCTGGAGTCTAGGGGACTGGGGGGCGGAGGACACCGGGCAGCTCTAC.

Comments on this clone: Genes here carry mouse names. The read falls 1 residue short of the CDR3 end, and the missing part is taken from the germline J gene. The chain is built from TRBV16 and TRBJ2-7; D may match TRBD1 or TRBD2 (5 bases each). Germline lookup yields CDR1 SGHSA and CDR2 FRNQAP. This CDR3 region has 11 residues. Deletions cut 1 base from V and 7 bases from J, with 5 bases between. The chain's CDR3 is CASSLGGEQYF. Partial CDR3 DNA: TGTGCAAGCAGCTTAGGGGGGGAACAGTAC.

This clone is labeled as medium-sized (0.01 to 0.1%). Gene and germline names: mouse. The read terminates 1 residue ahead of where the CDR3 ends, so the germline J gene completes it. This sequence joins TRBV26 and TRBJ2-1, with 8 nucleotides matching TRBD1. Germline V gene data show CDR1 as KGHPV and CDR2 as FQNQEV (reference sequence). The V segment lost 4 bases and the J segment 4 bases; nucleotides outside the gene matches: 6. The CDR3 totals 15 residues. Partial CDR3 DNA: TGTGCCAGCAGTCCCCGACAGGGGTGGTATGCTGAGCAGTTC. It is translated as CASSPRQGWYAEQF. The CDR3 reads in full as CASSPRQGWYAEQFF.

Details on this clone: Mouse gene names apply. The missing CDR3 end, 1 residue past where the read stops, is filled in from the germline J gene. This chain joins TRBV3 and TRBJ2-4, with 7 bases matching TRBD2. This CDR3 is 14 amino acids long. V lost 2 bases and J lost 1; bases outside the gene matches: 0. Germline assignment: CDR1 SNHLY and CDR2 FYNGKV (reference sequence). The CDR3 sequence is CASSLLGGQNTLYF. The part of the CDR3 DNA that was read is TGTGCCAGCAGCTTACTGGGGGGTCAAAACACCTTGTAC.

The table lists this clone with a few counts. Gene names are the mouse ones. Read sequence stops 1 residue before the CDR3 end, and the germline J gene provides the missing end. This chain connects TRBV2 to TRBJ2-5; TRBD2 might be the D (5 bases). The germline V gene has CDR1 LGHNA and CDR2 YSYQKL. V lost 0 bases and J lost 6, with 7 bases in between. The CDR3 has 13 residues. The CDR3: CASSQDLGDTQYF. The sequenced CDR3 bases are TGTGCCAGCAGCCAAGACTTGGGGGACACCCAGTAC.

This clone is judged medium-sized. The listed genes are named as in mouse. The missing CDR3 end, 1 residue past where the read stops, is filled in from the germline J gene. The chain couples TRBV26 to TRBJ2-4; D might be TRBD1 (5 bases). Deletions cut 5 bases from V and 1 base from J, with 7 bases between. Germline loops: CDR1 KGHPV, CDR2 FQNQEV (reference sequence). The CDR3 extends over 13 amino acids. CDR3 sequence: CASSKTGQNTLYF. CDR3 bases read: TGTGCCAGCAGTAAGACAGGTCAAAACACCTTGTAC. Full variable domain (remainder filled in from reference TRBV26 and TRBJ2-4): NSKVIQTPRYLVKGQGQKAKMRCIPEKGHPVVFWYQQNKNNEFKFLINFQNQEVLQQIDMTEKRFSAECPSNSPCSLEIQSSEAGDSALYLCASSKTGQNTLYFGAGTRLSVL.

To note about this clone: One junction end does not reproduce the germline sequence, and a read error may be involved. Mouse names are used for the genes. The read ends 1 residue before the CDR3 terminus; that terminus is restored from the germline J gene. The chain has TRBV26 and TRBJ2-3, with 9 bases that match TRBD1. Germline V lookup: CDR1 KGHPV, CDR2 FQNQEV (reference sequence). CDR3 size: 14 residues. CDR3 DNA, as far as it was read: TGTGGCAGCGGGGACAGGGTCCTTGCAGAAACGCTGTAT. Translating it yields CGSGDRVLAETLY. The full CDR3 is CGSGDRVLAETLYF.